A single T cell receptor (beta chain) is shown here with its context. Its matching antigen is unknown. CDR1 is MNHNY, CDR2 SVGAGI, per germline (reference sequence). This CDR3 is 14 amino acids long. V gave up 2 bases and J gave up 4 bases, with 12 bases separating them. The sample belongs to a study of tumor-infiltrating lymphocytes in localized non-small cell lung cancer. Turning to the study itself: Resected tumor was paired with non-adjacent uninvolved lung from the same patient.

Broader study findings: Tumors had more T cell infiltration than uninvolved lung, per TCRbeta sequencing and CD3 counts. No T-cell fraction difference was seen between IM1 and IM2 tumors.

Clones were read by immunoSEQ multiplex PCR, and TCRdb kept only the in-frame ones, dropping some. The sample lists 11,000 to 15,000 clones; roughly 70% were seen once. This chain uses TRBV6-6 with TRBJ2-7; D might be TRBD1 or TRBD2, each matching 6 bases. Sequenced: uninvolved lung tissue not adjacent to the tumor. This clonotype was sampled from a human donor with non-small cell lung cancer. This CDR3 is CASSYHREEYEQYF. CDR3 nucleotides: TGTGCCAGCAGTTACCACAGGGAGGAGTACGAGCAGTACTTC.